This TCR beta chain was found in a study of blood T cell repertoires in COVID-19. Across the whole study: Specimens from acute and convalescent COVID-19 originated in the United States, Italy and Spain.

V was pared by 4 bases and J by 3 bases, with 7 bases between. Germline V CDR1 and CDR2: DFQATT, SNEGSKA (reference sequence). The CDR3 totals 11 residues. TCRdb's table, derived via immunoSEQ multiplex PCR, lists solely in-frame clones and lacks some. This sample has some 97,000 clones, with around 85% found just once. The sample was peripheral blood. The chain couples TRBV20-1 to TRBJ2-7; D might be TRBD1 (5 bases). The TCR sequence derives from a human donor in a cohort sampled during active COVID-19. In DNA form, the CDR3 reads TGCAGTGCTACGGACATCTACGAGCAGTACTTC. Translation: CSATDIYEQYF.